What follows is one T cell receptor (beta chain) and its context. No antigen is known for it. This sample stems from a study of T cells in Graves' hyperthyroidism and ophthalmopathy. Study observations and caveats: Among thyroid clonotypes expanded above 0.001, most also appeared in blood.

It was considered stable Graves' hyperthyroidism when ophthalmopathy did not progress within 18 months. Diagnosis relied on clinical symptoms, serum thyroxine and TRAb, thyroid ultrasound and orbital computed tomography. What was amplified from RNA transcripts were TCR beta CDR3 regions. When the TCR CDR3 underwent first-round RT-PCR, the HTBI primer set was used. TCRdb reprocessed the multiplex PCR reads via MiXCR and lists one record per CDR3 protein. The table has roughly 840,000 distinct CDR3 sequences, 38% seen once. V was clipped by 6 bases and J by 6 bases; unmatched bases: 17. The CDR3 runs 16 residues. Per germline, CDR1 SGHDT and CDR2 YYEEEE.

This sequence originates from a man in his late teens or twenties with Graves' hyperthyroidism. V and J are TRBV5-6 and TRBJ1-1, with 7 nucleotides matching TRBD1. The sequencing sample was made of blood. CDR3 nucleotides: TGTGCCAGCACCCTCTGGGGGGCGCAGGGGGAGGCTGAAGCTTTCTTT. Protein product: CASTLWGAQGEAEAFF.